One sample yielded the 8 T cell receptor beta chains listed below, sequenced in a study of OX40 agonist ivuxolimab in advanced cancers. Clones were sequenced by immunoSEQ multiplex PCR, and TCRdb holds only the in-frame ones, with some missing. The data show 130,000 or so clones, over 75% seen once. The sample in question was CD4+ or CD8+ T cells sorted from blood, obtained in a trial of the OX40 agonist ivuxolimab. The receptors were sampled from an adult with an advanced solid tumor such as melanoma, head and neck, liver or kidney cancer.

This chain uses TRBV14 with TRBJ2-1, with D unresolved. This CDR3 has 12 residues. CDR1 is SGHDN and CDR2 is FVKESK in the germline V gene. Trimming left V 0 bases short and J 6 bases short, with 3 bases between. CDR3 DNA sequence: TGTGCCAGCAGCCAAGAACGCAATGAGCAGTTCTTC. As protein: CASSQERNEQFF.

The chain carries TRBV7-2 and TRBJ2-5; TRBD2 matches 12 bases. Germline trimming cut 0 bases from V and 2 bases from J; bases unmatched to any gene: 1. CDR3 length equals 16 residues. From germline, CDR1 is SGHTA and CDR2 FQGNSA. The CDR3 is CASSLALAGGQETQYF. Here the CDR3 DNA reads TGTGCCAGCAGCTTAGCCCTAGCGGGAGGGCAAGAGACCCAGTACTTC.

This chain joins TRBV19 and TRBJ2-1, with TRBD1 matching over 8 bases. In germline, CDR1 is LNHDA, CDR2 SQIVND (reference sequence). Trimming cost V 3 bases and J 5 bases; bases outside gene matches: 6. The CDR3 length is 15 residues. The CDR3 protein is CASSIQGARDNEQFF. The CDR3 region has the DNA TGTGCCAGTAGTATCCAGGGGGCGCGCGACAATGAGCAGTTCTTC.

This clone was observed a few times. The gene calls are TRBV5-8 and TRBJ2-1; tentative D call: TRBD2 (6 bases). This CDR3 contains 15 residues. The germline V gene has CDR1 SGHTS and CDR2 YDEGEE. V lost 4 bases, J lost 0 bases, and 11 bases lay in between. For the CDR3, the DNA is TGTGCCAGCAGCAATAGCGGCTACTCCTACAATGAGCAGTTCTTC. As protein: CASSNSGYSYNEQFF. Together with reference TRBV5-8 and TRBJ2-1, the CDR3 gives the full variable domain: EAGVTQSPTHLIKTRGQQATLRCSPISGHTSVYWYQQALGLGLQFLLWYDEGEERNRGNFPPRFSGRQFPNYSSELNVNALELEDSALYLCASSNSGYSYNEQFFGPGTRLTVL.

The chain joins TRBV9 to TRBJ1-4, with 9 bases matching TRBD1. Unmatched junction bases numbered 4, after V lost 0 bases and J lost 4 bases. The CDR3 spans 16 residues. CDR1 SGDLS and CDR2 YYNGEE come from the germline V gene. CDR3: CASSVAMGQGNEKLFF. CDR3 DNA: TGTGCCAGCAGCGTAGCTATGGGACAGGGTAATGAAAAACTGTTTTTT.

V usage is TRBV10-1 and J usage is TRBJ2-3; D perhaps matches TRBD1 (7 bases). The germline CDR1 and CDR2 sequences are WNHNN and SYGVQD (reference sequence). This CDR3 is 14 amino acids long. V lost 3 bases and J lost 6, with 13 bases in between. In DNA form, the CDR3 reads TGCGCCAGCAGTGATGCAGGGGGGACGGATACGCAGTATTTT. The encoded protein is CASSDAGGTDTQYF.

This clone was observed a few times. The chain links TRBV19 to TRBJ1-1; TRBD1 might be the D (5 bases). This CDR3 has 14 amino acids. The germline gives CDR1 LNHDA, CDR2 SQIVND (reference sequence). Trimming cost V 5 bases and J 4 bases, with 14 bases left between them. Here the CDR3 DNA reads TGTGCCAGTAGTTTCACCGGGACCACCACTGAAGCTTTCTTT. It encodes CASSFTGTTTEAFF.

The chain's CDR3 is CASSVHTGRGQIHEQYF. The CDR3 DNA is TGTGCCAGCAGCGTCCATACTGGTAGGGGGCAAATCCACGAGCAGTACTTC. V and J are TRBV12-1 and TRBJ2-7; the table's D call, TRBD1, has no DNA check behind it. TRBV12-1 is given as a pseudogene. This CDR3 comprises 17 residues.